This TCR beta chain was recorded in a study of post-analysis software for immune sequencing data. About the research overall: In terms of disease course, relapsing-remitting, secondary progressive and progressive-relapsing multiple sclerosis were included. Whole-study results and caveats: Multiple sclerosis was associated with a significant reduction in normalized Chao1 diversity relative to controls. F measure showed strong co-clustering of same-batch samples. When patients were compared with controls, about 5 TRBV segments were more frequent, TRBV5-6, TRBV5-1 and TRBV20-1 among them.

In the case of this clonotype: Its antigen is currently unknown.

Trimming shortened V by 0 bases and J by 5 bases, and 13 bases separated the two germline ends. The CDR3 length is 15 residues. From germline, CDR1 is LGHDT and CDR2 YNNKEL (reference sequence). Researchers reported that TCR beta cDNA libraries carried unique molecular identifiers. TCRdb used MiXCR to reprocess the PCR reads, holding one entry per CDR3 protein. This table holds roughly 580,000 distinct CDR3 sequences, 44% found once. The chain joins TRBV3-1 to TRBJ2-5, with D uncertain. This sequence was found in a girl aged 5 to 17 with multiple sclerosis. The sample was blood. The CDR3 reads CASSQENPLGETQYF. The CDR3 coding sequence is TGTGCCAGCAGCCAAGAAAATCCTCTAGGGGAGACCCAGTACTTC.